The clone carrying this T cell receptor beta chain was seen ten or more times. Preparation of the TCRbeta library was carried out with unique molecular identifiers. MiXCR was run by TCRdb on the PCR reads, yielding one entry per CDR3 protein. The top ten clones hold 3% to 3.5% of a sample with over 150,000 distinct CDR3 sequences, approximately 6.6% of them seen once. The sample originates from a study of T-cell reconstitution after alpha-beta-depleted transplantation in children. With 0 bases removed from V and 1 base from J, the gap between germline ends came to 7 bases. Germline CDR1 reads SGHRS; CDR2 reads YFSETQ. The CDR3 loop spans 15 amino acids.

The chain is built from TRBV5-1 and TRBJ2-2; D unclear. Sequences were derived from PBMCs from the stem cell graft donor, sampled from the stem cell graft. This clonotype was sampled from a human donor who donated a stem cell graft to a child with Wiskott-Aldrich syndrome. This CDR3 is CASSLDGMNTGELFF. CDR3 bases: TGCGCCAGCAGCTTGGACGGAATGAACACCGGGGAGCTGTTTTTT.